This TCR beta chain was identified in a study of blood T cell repertoires in COVID-19. This clone has just one count. The authors' processing: Reference gene primer amplification yielded estimated nucleated cell counts. Sequenced by immunoSEQ multiplex PCR; TCRdb stores in-frame clones only, minus some. V, J and clone size reflect that table, while D and trimming were determined from the DNA. This sample carries 280,000 or so clones, 70% to 90% of them seen once, and the ten largest clones take 9.5% to 15%. The CDR3 extends over 11 amino acids. Trimming took 4 bases from V and 5 from J, leaving 3 bases between them. The germline gives CDR1 SEHNR, CDR2 FQNEAQ (reference sequence).

V gene TRBV7-9 combines with J gene TRBJ2-1, with unresolved D. Sequencing was performed on peripheral blood. The receptor was isolated from an older woman with acute or convalescent COVID-19. DNA of the CDR3: TGTGCCAGCAGCTCTAACAATGAGCAGTTCTTC. Translated: CASSSNNEQFF. Full variable domain (outside the CDR3, taken from reference TRBV7-9 and TRBJ2-1): DTGVSQNPRHKITKRGQNVTFRCDPISEHNRLYWYRQTLGQGPEFLTYFQNEAQLEKSRLLSDRFSAERPKGSFSTLEIQRTEQGDSAMYLCASSSNNEQFFGPGTRLTVL.